Listed below are T cell receptor beta chains from one sample, sequenced in a study of blood T cell repertoires in COVID-19. Clones were sequenced by immunoSEQ multiplex PCR, and TCRdb holds only the in-frame ones, with some missing. The repertoire includes about 91,000 clones, around 90% of them detected once, and approximately 8.7% sits in the top ten. Sequenced material: peripheral blood. These TCRs come from an older woman with acute or convalescent COVID-19. CDR3s include the opening cysteine and the closing phenylalanine or tryptophan. A D gene is named only where the DNA matches it firmly. Rows give clone size only sometimes, using once, few, many, or a class for an expanded clone.

TRBJ2-3	TRBV5-1	NA	TRBD1	CASSRQTGLVADTQYF	TGCGCCAGCAGCCGTCAGACAGGGTTGGTAGCAGATACGCAGTATTTT
TRBJ2-3	TRBV3-1/TRBV3-2	NA	TRBD2	CASSQDRLAGGLADTQYF	TGTGCCAGCAGCCAAGATAGGCTAGCGGGGGGGCTCGCAGATACGCAGTATTTT
TRBJ1-5	TRBV9	NA	NA	CASSQGTLNQPQHF	TGTGCCAGCAGCCAAGGGACACTAAATCAGCCCCAGCATTTT
TRBJ2-5	TRBV6-1	NA	NA	CASSEPRGQETQYF	TGTGCCAGCAGTGAACCCAGGGGACAAGAGACCCAGTACTTC
TRBJ2-5	TRBV24-1	many	NA	CATSDEETQYF	TGTGCCACCAGTGATGAGGAGACCCAGTACTTC
TRBJ1-6	TRBV7-9	NA	TRBD1	CASSLWQGENSPLHF	TGTGCCAGCAGCTTATGGCAGGGGGAGAATTCACCCCTCCACTTT
TRBJ1-2	TRBV29-1	NA	TRBD1	CSVGRGLYGYTF	TGCAGCGTTGGCAGGGGGCTTTATGGCTACACCTTC
TRBJ2-1	TRBV29-1	NA	TRBD2	CSVQRTSGNNEQFF	TGCAGCGTGCAACGGACTAGCGGCAACAATGAGCAGTTCTTC
TRBJ2-7	TRBV10-3	NA	NA	CAMAGGPPYEQYF	TGTGCCATGGCAGGGGGGCCTCCCTACGAGCAGTACTTC
TRBJ2-2	TRBV19	NA	NA	CASREQGTVGELFF	TGTGCCAGTAGGGAACAGGGGACTGTCGGGGAGCTGTTTTTT
TRBJ1-3	TRBV5-1	NA	NA	CASSLEDSQPGNTIYF	TGCGCCAGCAGCTTGGAGGACAGCCAACCTGGAAACACCATATATTTT
TRBJ2-1	TRBV7-9	NA	NA	CASSSGPGGKGDNEQFF	TGTGCCAGCAGCTCAGGGCCTGGGGGGAAGGGTGACAATGAGCAGTTCTTC
TRBJ1-2	TRBV10-3	NA	NA	CAISESALRDGYTF	TGTGCCATCAGTGAGTCGGCCCTTCGGGATGGCTACACCTTC
TRBJ2-7	TRBV4-1	NA	TRBD1	CASSLEVRGPSYEQYF	TGCGCCAGCAGCCTCGAAGTGAGGGGGCCTTCCTACGAGCAGTACTTC
TRBJ2-7	TRBV5-1	once	TRBD2	CASSYAGGSSYEQYF	TGCGCCAGCAGTTACGCGGGGGGGAGCTCCTACGAGCAGTACTTC
TRBJ2-7	TRBV2	NA	TRBD2	CASSEVTGLAGGAEQYF	TGTGCCAGCAGTGAAGTCACGGGACTAGCGGGAGGGGCCGAGCAGTACTTC
TRBJ1-2	TRBV18	NA	TRBD1	CASSLQGQGGYGYTF	TGTGCCAGCTCACTCCAGGGACAGGGCGGATATGGCTACACCTTC
TRBJ1-6	TRBV19	NA	NA	CASSIAGTPYSPLHF	TGTGCCAGTAGTATCGCCGGGACACCTTATTCACCCCTCCACTTT